This entry lists 19 T cell receptor beta chains sequenced from one sample in a study of blood T cell repertoires in COVID-19. The table came from immunoSEQ multiplex PCR; TCRdb's copy has only in-frame clones and leaves some out. The data show about 250,000 clones, around four fifths seen once. Material for sequencing was peripheral blood. These TCRs come from a man in his forties with active or convalescent COVID-19.

V is TRBV19 and J is TRBJ1-1, with TRBD1 matching over 7 bases. With V trimmed by 6 bases and J by 0 bases, 10 bases remained unmatched. The CDR3 sequence is 16 residues long. Germline V gives CDR1 LNHDA, CDR2 SQIVND (reference sequence). The CDR3 region has the DNA TGTGCCAGTAGACCAGGGACAGCAGATATGAACACTGAAGCTTTCTTT. Translation gives CASRPGTADMNTEAFF.

Only a few counts were recorded for this clone. V gene TRBV7-8 combines with J gene TRBJ2-7, with TRBD2 identical over 16 bases. CDR3 length: 16 residues. Germline V gene lookup returns CDR1 SGHVS and CDR2 FQNEAQ. V dropped 1 base and J dropped 9; count of bases not matched to a gene: 6. CDR3 in amino acids: CASSLGLGLAGGGQYF. In nucleotides, the CDR3 is TGTGCCAGCAGCTTAGGCCTGGGACTAGCGGGAGGGGGGCAGTACTTC.

The rearrangement uses TRBV19 and TRBJ1-2; 8 bases align to TRBD1. J gave up 4 bases and V 3 bases, and 10 bases lay outside the gene matches. Germline loops: CDR1 LNHDA, CDR2 SQIVND (reference sequence). This CDR3 has 16 residues. CDR3 sequence reads: CASSIWAGGRFYGYTF. DNA of the CDR3: TGTGCCAGTAGTATCTGGGCAGGGGGCAGGTTCTATGGCTACACCTTC.

This chain joins TRBV24-1 and TRBJ2-4, with 13 bases matching TRBD2. The J segment lost 8 bases and the V segment lost 4 bases, leaving 4 bases of the junction unmatched. The length of the CDR3 is 15 residues. Germline loops: CDR1 KGHDR, CDR2 SFDVKD. This CDR3 is CATSEGTSGVDIQYF. In DNA, the CDR3 is TGTGCCACCAGTGAGGGGACTAGCGGGGTGGACATTCAGTACTTC.

CDR3 residues: CASSQADKDQPQHF. CDR3 bases: TGTGCCAGCAGCCAAGCGGACAAAGATCAGCCCCAGCATTTT. This chain joins TRBV3-1 (or the pseudogene TRBV3-2) and TRBJ1-5; a possible D gene is TRBD1 (5 bases). This CDR3 contains 14 residues. The V end was cut by 1 base, the J end by 5 bases, with 9 bases between. Germline values: CDR1 LGHDT, CDR2 YNNKEL (reference sequence).

This clone was counted once. V is TRBV27 and J is TRBJ2-3; D is ambiguous. Trimming cost V 7 bases and J 6 bases, with 11 bases left between them. Germline CDR1 MNHEY, CDR2 SMNVEV (reference sequence). CDR3 length: 12 residues. In DNA form, the CDR3 reads TGTGCCAGCACTTCTTTTGGCGATACGCAGTATTTT. It codes for CASTSFGDTQYF.

The V and J genes are TRBV12-5 and TRBJ2-1; 9 bases line up with TRBD2. The CDR3 is made up of 15 amino acids. The J segment lost 10 bases and the V segment lost 10 bases, leaving 17 bases of the junction unmatched. Germline V CDR1 and CDR2: LGHNT, FRNRAP. The CDR3 protein is CAIHFRREGRWEQFF. The CDR3 DNA reads as TGTGCTATCCACTTTAGGCGGGAGGGCCGCTGGGAGCAGTTCTTC.

The chain uses TRBV4-2 and TRBJ1-1; weak D call: TRBD1 (6 bases). The V gene's germline CDR1 is LGHNA and CDR2 YNFKEQ. V was shortened by 1 base and J by 0 bases, with 12 bases between the two germline ends. CDR3 length equals 16 residues. CDR3 in amino acids: CASSQADSTMNTEAFF. Written as DNA, the CDR3 is TGTGCCAGCAGCCAAGCGGACAGTACAATGAACACTGAAGCTTTCTTT.

In its sample, this clone was seen once. The gene calls are TRBV18 and TRBJ2-7; TRBD2 is a possible D gene (6 bases). The CDR3 sequence is 13 residues long. The V end was cut by 0 bases, the J end by 7 bases, with 10 bases between. In germline, CDR1 is KGHSH, CDR2 LQKENI. CDR3 region: CASSPPGGNEQYF. The CDR3 nucleotides are TGTGCCAGCTCACCACCTGGAGGGAATGAGCAGTACTTC.

The gene calls are TRBV9 and TRBJ1-1, with a tentative D call TRBD1 (6 bases). The germline V gene encodes CDR1 SGDLS and CDR2 YYNGEE. The V end was cut by 0 bases, the J end by 1 base, with 7 bases between. The CDR3 has 14 amino acids. CDR3 protein: CASSVDRANTEAFF. DNA for the CDR3: TGTGCCAGCAGCGTAGACAGGGCGAACACTGAAGCTTTCTTT. Looking up the rest from reference TRBV9 and TRBJ1-1 gives the full variable domain: DSGVTQTPKHLITATGQRVTLRCSPRSGDLSVYWYQQSLDQGLQFLIQYYNGEERAKGNILERFSAQQFPDLHSELNLSSLELGDSALYFCASSVDRANTEAFFGQGTRLTVV.

The chain is built from TRBV10-3 and TRBJ2-7; 7 bases agree with TRBD1. Per the germline V gene, CDR1 is ENHRY and CDR2 is SYGVKD. The CDR3 is 15 residues long. The V and J ends lost 2 bases and 3 bases, in that order; junction bases with no gene match: 7. The CDR3 DNA follows: TGTGCCATCAGTGAGCCCACAGACAGGGACTACGAGCAGTACTTC. Encoded protein: CAISEPTDRDYEQYF.

The rearrangement joins TRBV6-5 to TRBJ1-6; D gene ambiguous. Germline-derived CDR1 and CDR2 are MNHEY and SVGAGI. Trimming pared 7 bases from V and 7 bases from J, leaving 14 bases between. This CDR3 contains 14 residues. Here the CDR3 reads CASMALERNSPLHF. CDR3 bases: TGTGCCAGCATGGCGTTGGAGCGGAATTCACCCCTCCACTTT.

The V and J genes are TRBV27 and TRBJ2-3, with 7 bases identical to TRBD2. The length of the CDR3 is 14 residues. V was pared by 2 bases and J by 1 base, with 0 bases of the junction left unmatched. The germline V gene has CDR1 MNHEY and CDR2 SMNVEV (reference sequence). The CDR3 DNA reads TGTGCCAGCAGTTTACTAGCGGGCACAGATACGCAGTATTTT. Translated, it gives CASSLLAGTDTQYF.

This clone was counted only a few times. The rearrangement links TRBV3-1 (or the pseudogene TRBV3-2) to TRBJ1-2; 8 positions agree with TRBD1. Germline V gene data show CDR1 as LGHDT and CDR2 as YNNKEL (reference sequence). J lost 2 bases, V lost 2 bases, and 10 bases had no gene match. The CDR3 loop spans 17 amino acids. In DNA form, the CDR3 reads TGTGCCAGCAGCCAACAGGGGGCACAACGGCTCAACTATGGCTACACCTTC. The encoded protein is CASSQQGAQRLNYGYTF.

The J gene is TRBJ2-3, the V gene TRBV5-1, with 11 bases fitting TRBD1. CDR3 length: 19 amino acids. Germline V gene data show CDR1 as SGHRS and CDR2 as YFSETQ. Losses at the gene ends were 4 bases for V and 0 bases for J; bases not matched to a gene: 13. CDR3 protein: CASSKRTGGEWSSTDTQYF. CDR3 DNA sequence: TGCGCCAGCAGCAAGAGGACAGGGGGCGAATGGTCCAGCACAGATACGCAGTATTTT.

V and J are TRBV3-1 (or the pseudogene TRBV3-2) and TRBJ1-1; 8 bases map to TRBD1. V trimming: 5 bases; J trimming: 3 bases; junction bases outside the gene matches: 8. Per germline, CDR1 LGHDT and CDR2 YNNKEL (reference sequence). CDR3 length equals 15 residues. The CDR3 DNA is TGTGCCAGCAGCGTACAGTACAGGGGGGACACTGAAGCTTTCTTT. It codes for CASSVQYRGDTEAFF.

The V call is TRBV30, the J call TRBJ2-7; 9 positions match TRBD1. Germline V gene lookup returns CDR1 GTSNPN and CDR2 SVGIG (reference sequence). V lost 4 bases, J lost 6 bases, and 13 bases stayed unmatched. The CDR3 loop spans 15 amino acids. The CDR3 DNA reads as TGTGCCTGGAAGTTCCCCGGGACAGGGAGGATCGAGCAGTACTTC. This encodes CAWKFPGTGRIEQYF.

The chain uses TRBV30 and TRBJ2-3; 8 bases match TRBD2. In germline, CDR1 is GTSNPN, CDR2 SVGIG (reference sequence). V shed 1 base, J shed 0 bases, and the junction held 6 bases outside the gene matches. The CDR3 has 16 amino acids. The CDR3 DNA sequence: TGTGCCTGGAGTGACAGCGGGGGCCCTAGCACAGATACGCAGTATTTT. Encoded protein: CAWSDSGGPSTDTQYF.

This chain joins TRBV18 and TRBJ2-7; TRBD1 aligns across 7 bases. The CDR3 extends over 15 amino acids. After removal of 2 bases from V and 3 bases from J, the junction contained 7 bases not matched to a gene. The germline V gene has CDR1 KGHSH and CDR2 LQKENI. CDR3 in amino acids: CASSPVGQLLYEQYF. CDR3 nucleotides: TGTGCCAGCTCACCAGTGGGACAGCTTCTCTACGAGCAGTACTTC.